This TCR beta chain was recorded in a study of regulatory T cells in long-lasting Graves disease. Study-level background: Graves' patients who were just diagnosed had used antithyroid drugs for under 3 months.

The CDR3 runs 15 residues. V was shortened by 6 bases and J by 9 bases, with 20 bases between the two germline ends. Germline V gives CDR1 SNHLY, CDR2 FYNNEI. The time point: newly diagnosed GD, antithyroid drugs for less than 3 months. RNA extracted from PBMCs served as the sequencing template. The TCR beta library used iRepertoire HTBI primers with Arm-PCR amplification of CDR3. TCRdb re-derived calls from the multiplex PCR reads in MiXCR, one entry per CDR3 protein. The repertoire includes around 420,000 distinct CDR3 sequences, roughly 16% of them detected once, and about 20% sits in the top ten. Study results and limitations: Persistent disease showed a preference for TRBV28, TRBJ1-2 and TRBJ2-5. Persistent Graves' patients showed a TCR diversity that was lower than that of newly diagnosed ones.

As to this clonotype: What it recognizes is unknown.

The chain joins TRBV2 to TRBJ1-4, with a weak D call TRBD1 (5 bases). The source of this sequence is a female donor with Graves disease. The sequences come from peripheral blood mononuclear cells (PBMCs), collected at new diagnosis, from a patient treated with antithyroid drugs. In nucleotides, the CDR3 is TGTGCCAGCAGGGGAACGGGGCAGGACACTAAAAAACTGTTTTTT. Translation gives CASRGTGQDTKKLFF.